A selection of T cell receptor beta chains follows, all from one sample in a study of blood T cell repertoires in COVID-19. Here immunoSEQ multiplex PCR was the method, and the copy in TCRdb shows in-frame clones only, minus some. The sample comprises about 320,000 clones, around 88% of which are singletons, and 1.5% to 2% rests with the top ten. The sequenced material came from peripheral blood. Source of these receptors: a woman between 25 and 40 years old with COVID-19, enrolled during active disease. The CDR3 runs from the conserved cysteine through the conserved F or W. Fields, in order: V gene, clone size, D gene, J gene, CDR3 length, CDR3 DNA, CDR3 protein. The D gene is left open where the match is weak. Part of the rows lack a size; the others show once, few, many or a class for expanded clones.

TRBV3-1/TRBV3-2	-	TRBD2	TRBJ2-5	14	TGTGCCAGCAGCCAAGCGGGGGGGCTGGAGACCCAGTACTTC	CASSQAGGLETQYF
TRBV7-9	-	TRBD1	TRBJ1-1	14	TGTGCCAGCAGTTTGGACAGGGATAACACTGAAGCTTTCTTT	CASSLDRDNTEAFF
TRBV7-2	-	TRBD1	TRBJ2-5	15	TGTGCCAGCAGCTTAGTCTGGACAGGGGATGAGACCCAGTACTTC	CASSLVWTGDETQYF
TRBV13	-	TRBD2	TRBJ2-5	18	TGTGCCAGCAGCTTAGAGATAGCGGGGGTCCGTGATCAAGAGACCCAGTACTTC	CASSLEIAGVRDQETQYF
TRBV7-9	-	TRBD1	TRBJ2-1	16	TGTGCCAGCAGCGTGTGGTCGACAGGGGGTAGGGGTGAGCAGTTCTTC	CASSVWSTGGRGEQFF
TRBV7-8	-	-	TRBJ2-5	14	TGTGCCAGCAGCTCCACGGCAGGGAGGGAGACCCAGTACTTC	CASSSTAGRETQYF
TRBV7-8	-	TRBD1	TRBJ1-2	13	TGTGCCAGCAGCAAAGGACAGGGCACTGGCTACACCTTC	CASSKGQGTGYTF
TRBV7-2	once	-	TRBJ1-2	14	TGTGCCAGCAGCTTAGCCCTCTCCTCGGTGGGCTACACCTTC	CASSLALSSVGYTF
TRBV6-6	-	-	TRBJ1-4	14	TGTGCCAGCTCAGTTCCCGGGGCTAATGAAAAACTGTTTTTT	CASSVPGANEKLFF
TRBV6-5	-	-	TRBJ1-2	13	TGTGCCAGCAGTTACGGGGGGGCGGAGGGCTACACCTTC	CASSYGGAEGYTF
TRBV19	-	-	TRBJ1-2	13	TGTGCCAGTAGTGCGTTCGGAGGCGATGGCTACACCTTC	CASSAFGGDGYTF
TRBV5-5	once	TRBD1	TRBJ1-4	15	TGTGCCAGCAGCACCGGGACAGCTCATAATGAAAAACTGTTTTTT	CASSTGTAHNEKLFF
TRBV2	-	TRBD1	TRBJ2-7	13	TGTGCCAGCAAGGGACAGGGGGATTACGAGCAGTACTTC	CASKGQGDYEQYF
TRBV5-1	-	-	TRBJ1-2	14	TGCGCCAGCAGCTTGGATGTGGGGGCGCGAGGCTACACCTTC	CASSLDVGARGYTF
TRBV11-3	-	-	TRBJ2-7	15	TGTGCCAGCAGCTTAACTGGGGACACCTACTCCCCCGCATACTTC	CASSLTGDTYSPAYF
TRBV9	-	-	TRBJ1-1	10	TGTGCCAGCGGAGGGGCTGAAGCTTTCTTT	CASGGAEAFF
TRBV18	-	TRBD1	TRBJ1-2	16	TGTGCCAGCTCACTGACAGGGGGCCCCGCTAACTATGGCTACACCTTC	CASSLTGGPANYGYTF
TRBV3-1/TRBV3-2	-	TRBD1	TRBJ1-6	14	TGTGCCAGCAGCCAGAGGACAGGGGACTCACCCCTCCACTTT	CASSQRTGDSPLHF
TRBV7-8	-	TRBD2	TRBJ2-1	14	TGTGCCAGCAGCTTCGCGGGGGGGATAAATGAGCAGTTCTTC	CASSFAGGINEQFF
TRBV6-1	-	TRBD1	TRBJ1-2	15	TGTGCCAGCAGTGAACCGGGACAGGGTGGCTATGGCTACACCTTC	CASSEPGQGGYGYTF
TRBV27	-	TRBD2	TRBJ2-1	17	TGTGCCAGCAGTTTCCCTCCGACTAGCGGGTCCTACAATGAGCAGTTCTTC	CASSFPPTSGSYNEQFF
TRBV4-1	-	TRBD1	TRBJ1-5	18	TGCGCCAGCAGCGACAGGGGAGGGGGAGGCCCAGATGGTCAGCCCCAGCATTTT	CASSDRGGGGPDGQPQHF
TRBV5-6	-	-	TRBJ1-6	15	TGTGCCAGCAGCTTGGTAGGGGGATCGGATTCACCCCTCCACTTT	CASSLVGGSDSPLHF
TRBV5-6	-	TRBD1	TRBJ1-2	13	TGTGCCAGCAGCCAGGGGGGTAACTATGGCTACACCTTC	CASSQGGNYGYTF
TRBV12-3/TRBV12-4	-	TRBD1	TRBJ1-2	13	TGTGCCAGCAGTTCCACAGGGGTGGGCGGCTACACCTTC	CASSSTGVGGYTF
TRBV7-9	once	TRBD2	TRBJ2-1	12	TGTGCCAGCAGCTTGGGGGGGACGCAGCAGTTCTTC	CASSLGGTQQFF
TRBV11-2	-	TRBD1	TRBJ2-5	14	TGTGCCAGCAGCTTGGGGACAGACCAAGAGACCCAGTACTTC	CASSLGTDQETQYF
TRBV6-1	-	TRBD2	TRBJ2-1	16	TGTGCCAGCAGTGGGCTAGCGGGGGGGCCTCTGAATGAGCAGTTCTTC	CASSGLAGGPLNEQFF
TRBV28	few	-	TRBJ1-2	12	TGTGCCAGCAGTTCCCAGGGGAGAGGCTACACCTTC	CASSSQGRGYTF
TRBV6-5	-	-	TRBJ2-4	16	TGTGCCAGCAGTTCTCGGGTTTTACTAGCCAAAAACATTCAGTACTTC	CASSSRVLLAKNIQYF
TRBV3-1/TRBV3-2	-	-	TRBJ1-5	16	TGTGCCAGCAGCCTATCGGGATCTCCGGGTATCCAGCCCCAGCATTTT	CASSLSGSPGIQPQHF
TRBV27	-	TRBD1	TRBJ1-2	13	TGTGCCAGCAGCACCTGGACAGGGGGTGGCTACACCTTC	CASSTWTGGGYTF
TRBV27	once	-	TRBJ1-6	17	TGTGCCAGCAGTTTCATTTGGGGGGATGTCCATAATTCACCCCTCCACTTT	CASSFIWGDVHNSPLHF
TRBV6-2/TRBV6-3	many	TRBD2	TRBJ2-3	15	TGTGCCAGCAGTTACGAGGCGGGGGGTGCAGATACGCAGTATTTT	CASSYEAGGADTQYF
TRBV4-1	-	-	TRBJ1-2	15	TGCGCCAGCAGCCAAGAGAGGGGAGGGAATTATGGCTACACCTTC	CASSQERGGNYGYTF
TRBV28	-	-	TRBJ2-7	12	TGTGCCAGCACTCAGCAGGGTCTTGAGCAGTACTTC	CASTQQGLEQYF
TRBV14	once	-	TRBJ1-2	13	TGTGCCAGCAGCCAAATACGGAACGGGGGCTACACCTTC	CASSQIRNGGYTF
TRBV18	-	-	TRBJ1-4	13	TGTGCCAGCTCACCAGGACTAAATGAAAAACTGTTTTTT	CASSPGLNEKLFF
TRBV7-6	once	-	TRBJ2-3	15	TGTGCCAGCAGCTTAGGAGCGGCCAACACAGATACGCAGTATTTT	CASSLGAANTDTQYF
TRBV11-1	-	-	TRBJ1-1	14	TGTGCCAGCAGCTTCTCCTATGGGAACACTGAAGCTTTCTTT	CASSFSYGNTEAFF
TRBV2	-	-	TRBJ1-1	12	TGTGCCAGCACGGGGGAGAACACTGAAGCTTTCTTT	CASTGENTEAFF
TRBV7-8	-	TRBD1	TRBJ1-4	19	TGTGCCAGCAGCTCAACGCGGGCAGGGGGTATAGGGGCTAATGAAAAACTGTTTTTT	CASSSTRAGGIGANEKLFF
TRBV18	-	-	TRBJ2-3	15	TGTGCCAGCTCACCACGTCCGGGGATCGCAGATACGCAGTATTTT	CASSPRPGIADTQYF
TRBV11-3	once	-	TRBJ1-1	11	TGTGCCAGCAGCCTACGGGGTAGTGCTTTCTTT	CASSLRGSAFF
TRBV5-6	-	TRBD1	TRBJ2-2	17	TGTGCCAGCAGCCCCATGGGACAGGGGGCAGACACCGGGGAGCTGTTTTTT	CASSPMGQGADTGELFF
TRBV7-9	-	-	TRBJ1-1	11	TGTGCCAGCAGCTTGAGCACTGAAGCTTTCTTT	CASSLSTEAFF
TRBV7-8	-	-	TRBJ1-2	15	TGTGCCAGCAGTCTCCAGGCGGGGCTTAACTATGGCTACACCTTC	CASSLQAGLNYGYTF
TRBV6-8	-	TRBD1	TRBJ2-5	19	TGTGCCAGCAGTAGGCTCCCCGGGACAGGAGATTTAATGCAAGAGACCCAGTACTTC	CASSRLPGTGDLMQETQYF
TRBV7-9	-	TRBD1	TRBJ1-3	17	TGTGCCAGCAGCCCCCACATAGGGGGCCGCGGAGGAAACACCATATATTTT	CASSPHIGGRGGNTIYF